A single sample is the source of the 6 T cell receptor beta chains below, sequenced in a study of shared clonotypes between healthy human individuals. The assay was immunoSEQ multiplex PCR, and TCRdb's table has in-frame clones only and misses some. Of 2 million to 3 million clones detected, approximately 93% appear once; the ten largest clones hold around 0.4%. The source material was naive CD4+ T cells from PBMCs. Subset defined: CD45RA+ positively selected. All receptors come from a man between 18 and 29 years old in good health. Some clones in this sample may be carry-over from other donors' samples.

V usage is TRBV29-1 and J usage is TRBJ2-1; 9 bases are shared with TRBD2. Germline CDR1 is SQVTM and CDR2 is ANQGSEA. J lost 2 bases, V lost 6 bases, and 14 bases had no gene match. The length of the CDR3 is 17 residues. CDR3 in amino acids: CSVTVDLAGFTYNEQFF. The CDR3 DNA sequence: TGCAGCGTAACTGTCGACCTAGCGGGGTTCACCTACAATGAGCAGTTCTTC.

This clone appeared a few times. Other DNA sequences in this sample translate to the same CDR3. V gene TRBV20-1 combines with J gene TRBJ2-1; D call uncertain. The CDR3 runs to 11 residues. CDR1 and CDR2 from the germline V gene are DFQATT and SNEGSKA (reference sequence). Trimming cost V 0 bases and J 7 bases, with 4 bases left between them. The chain's CDR3 is CSARDENEQFF. The CDR3 DNA sequence: TGCAGTGCTAGAGATGAAAATGAGCAGTTCTTC.

This sequence joins TRBV11-1 and TRBJ2-5; possible D gene TRBD2, 6 bases. The germline gives CDR1 SGHAT, CDR2 FQDESV (reference sequence). This CDR3 has 15 amino acids. The V and J ends lost 4 bases and 5 bases respectively, with 17 bases between them. As DNA, the CDR3 is TGTGCCAGCAGCTCCCAATTGGAGGGTCGTGAGACCCAGTACTTC. Its protein product is CASSSQLEGRETQYF.

The rearrangement joins TRBV12-5 to TRBJ1-5, with a tentative D call TRBD1 (6 bases). The CDR3 contains 14 residues. V was clipped by 8 bases and J by 2 bases, with 13 bases between them. In germline, CDR1 is LGHNT, CDR2 FRNRAP. CDR3 in amino acids: CASTRGLGNQPQHF. As DNA, the CDR3 is TGTGCTAGTACCAGGGGATTGGGCAATCAGCCCCAGCATTTT.

The CDR3 region is CASSLALFGGKVEQYF. CDR3 nucleotides: TGTGCCAGCAGCTTAGCGCTTTTCGGGGGGAAAGTCGAGCAGTACTTC. J is TRBJ2-7 and V is TRBV7-9; 7 bases align to TRBD2. This CDR3 contains 16 residues. V dropped 0 bases and J dropped 6; count of bases not matched to a gene: 11. Germline V lookup: CDR1 SEHNR, CDR2 FQNEAQ (reference sequence).

This clone was detected once. V gene TRBV29-1 combines with J gene TRBJ2-3, with D hard to call. The germline gives CDR1 SQVTM, CDR2 ANQGSEA. The CDR3 contains 11 residues. Between the trimmed V and J ends, which lost 4 bases and 6 bases, there was a span of 8 bases. CDR3 sequence reads: CSVVTADTQYF. DNA of the CDR3: TGCAGCGTTGTGACCGCGGATACGCAGTATTTT.